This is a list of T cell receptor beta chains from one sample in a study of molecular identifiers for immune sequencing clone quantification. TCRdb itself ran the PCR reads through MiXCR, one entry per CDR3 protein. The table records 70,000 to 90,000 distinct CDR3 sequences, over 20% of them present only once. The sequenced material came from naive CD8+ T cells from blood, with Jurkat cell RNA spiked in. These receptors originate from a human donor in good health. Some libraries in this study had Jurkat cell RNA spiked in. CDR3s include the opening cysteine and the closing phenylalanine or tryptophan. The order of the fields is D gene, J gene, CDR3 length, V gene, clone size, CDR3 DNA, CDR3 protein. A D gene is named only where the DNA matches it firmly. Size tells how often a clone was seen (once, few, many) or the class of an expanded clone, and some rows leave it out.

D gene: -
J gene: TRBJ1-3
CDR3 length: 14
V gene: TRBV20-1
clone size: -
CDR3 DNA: TGCAGTGCGATCCCCGCTGGACAGGGAAACACCATATATTTT
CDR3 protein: CSAIPAGQGNTIYF

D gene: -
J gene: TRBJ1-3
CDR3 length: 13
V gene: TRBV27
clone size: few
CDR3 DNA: TGTGCCAGCAGCAGGACAGCTGGAAACACCATATATTTT
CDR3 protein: CASSRTAGNTIYF

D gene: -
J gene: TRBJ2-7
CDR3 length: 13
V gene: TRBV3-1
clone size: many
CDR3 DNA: TGTGCCAGCAGCCCCCCGGATAAGGGCGAGCAGTACTTC
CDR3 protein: CASSPPDKGEQYF

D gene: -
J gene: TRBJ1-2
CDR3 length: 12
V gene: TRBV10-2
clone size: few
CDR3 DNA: TGCGCCAGCAGTGGGACAGACTATGGCTACACCTTC
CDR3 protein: CASSGTDYGYTF

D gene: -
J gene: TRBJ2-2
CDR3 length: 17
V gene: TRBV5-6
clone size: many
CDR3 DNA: TGTGCCAGCAGCTTGGCTTTGGGGCTTAGTGACGCCGGGGAGCTGTTTTTT
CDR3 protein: CASSLALGLSDAGELFF

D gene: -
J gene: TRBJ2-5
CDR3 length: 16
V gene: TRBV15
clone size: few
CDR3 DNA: TGTGCCACCAGCCCTGTAGTTGTTCGGGGGCAAGAGACCCAGTACTTC
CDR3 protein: CATSPVVVRGQETQYF

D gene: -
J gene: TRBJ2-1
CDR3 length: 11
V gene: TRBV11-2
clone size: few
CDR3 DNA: TGTGCCAGCAGCCCTCACAATGAGCAGTTCTTC
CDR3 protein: CASSPHNEQFF

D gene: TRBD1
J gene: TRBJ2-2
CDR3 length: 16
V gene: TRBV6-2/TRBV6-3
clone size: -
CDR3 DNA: TGTGCCAGCACCGATGACAGGGGGTCGAGCACCGGGGAGCTGTTTTTT
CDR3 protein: CASTDDRGSSTGELFF

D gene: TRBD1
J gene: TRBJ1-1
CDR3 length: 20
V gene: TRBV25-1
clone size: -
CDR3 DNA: TGTGCCAGCACTGGTCGAACAGGGGGCAGGGGGTCTACTATGAACACTGAAGCTTTCTTT
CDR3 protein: CASTGRTGGRGSTMNTEAFF

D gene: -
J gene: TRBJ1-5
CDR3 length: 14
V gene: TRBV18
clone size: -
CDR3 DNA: TGTGCCAGCTCACCGGGGGGCCCCCCAGATACGCAGCATTTT
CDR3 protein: CASSPGGPPDTQHF

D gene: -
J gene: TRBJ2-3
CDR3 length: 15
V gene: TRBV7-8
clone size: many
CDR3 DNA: TGTGCCAGCAGCTACCAACCCTCCTACACAGATACGCAGTATTTT
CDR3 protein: CASSYQPSYTDTQYF

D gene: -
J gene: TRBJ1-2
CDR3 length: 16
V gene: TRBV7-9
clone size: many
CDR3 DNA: TGTGCCAGCAGCTCCACTCGGACAGATGTCAACTATGGCTACACCTTC
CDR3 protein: CASSSTRTDVNYGYTF

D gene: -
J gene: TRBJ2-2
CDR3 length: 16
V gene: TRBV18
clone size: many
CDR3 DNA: TGTGCCAGCTCACCATATACCGGGATCAACACCGGGGAGCTGTTTTTT
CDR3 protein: CASSPYTGINTGELFF

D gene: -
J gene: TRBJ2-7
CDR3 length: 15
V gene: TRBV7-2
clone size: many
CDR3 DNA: TGTGCCAGCAGCTTAGCCCGGGACGGCTACTACGAGCAGTACTTC
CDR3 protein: CASSLARDGYYEQYF

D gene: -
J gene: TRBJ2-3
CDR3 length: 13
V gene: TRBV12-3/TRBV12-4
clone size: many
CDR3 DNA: TGTGCCAGCAGTTTACAGGGGTTTGATACGCAGTATTTT
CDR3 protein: CASSLQGFDTQYF

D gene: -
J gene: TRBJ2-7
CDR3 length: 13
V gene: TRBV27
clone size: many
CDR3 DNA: TGTGCCAGCAGTTCAAAGGGGACCTACGAGCAGTACTTC
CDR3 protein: CASSSKGTYEQYF

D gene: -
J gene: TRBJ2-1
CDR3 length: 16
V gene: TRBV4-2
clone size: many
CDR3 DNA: TGTGCCAGCAGCCAAGATCTTTCCGGGGTAACTGGTGAGCAGTTCTTC
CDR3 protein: CASSQDLSGVTGEQFF

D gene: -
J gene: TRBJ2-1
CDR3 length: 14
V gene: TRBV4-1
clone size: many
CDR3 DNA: TGCGCCAGCAGCCAAGTTCCCAGGGGAAATGAGCAGTTCTTC
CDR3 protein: CASSQVPRGNEQFF

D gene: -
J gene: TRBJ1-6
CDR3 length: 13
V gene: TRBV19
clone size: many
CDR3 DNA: TGTGCCAGTAGTAGGGCTGGGAATTCACCCCTCCACTTT
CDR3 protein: CASSRAGNSPLHF

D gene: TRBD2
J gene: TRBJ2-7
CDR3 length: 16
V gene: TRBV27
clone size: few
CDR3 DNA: TGTGCCAGCAGTACGCCTAGCGGGAGGGCCTTCGACGAGCAGTACTTC
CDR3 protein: CASSTPSGRAFDEQYF

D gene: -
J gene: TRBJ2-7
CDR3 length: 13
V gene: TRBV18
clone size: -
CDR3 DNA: TGTGCCAGCTCAATGGGCCCAGGGAACGAGCAGTACTTC
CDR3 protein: CASSMGPGNEQYF

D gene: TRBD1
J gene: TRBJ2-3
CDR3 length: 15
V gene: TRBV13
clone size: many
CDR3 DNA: TGTGCCAGCAGCTTAGAGGGACAGGGCACAGATACGCAGTATTTT
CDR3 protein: CASSLEGQGTDTQYF

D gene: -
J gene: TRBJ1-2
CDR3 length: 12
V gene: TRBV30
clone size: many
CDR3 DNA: TGTGCCTGGAGTGTCGACAACTATGGCTACACCTTC
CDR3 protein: CAWSVDNYGYTF

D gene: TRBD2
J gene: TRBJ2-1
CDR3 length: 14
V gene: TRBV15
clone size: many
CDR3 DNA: TGTGCCACCAGTTCGGGAGGCGCCTACAATGAGCAGTTCTTC
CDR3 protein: CATSSGGAYNEQFF

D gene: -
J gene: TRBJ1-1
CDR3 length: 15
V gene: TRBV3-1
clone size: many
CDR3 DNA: TGTGCCAGCAGCCAAGATGAATTTTTGAACACTGAAGCTTTCTTT
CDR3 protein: CASSQDEFLNTEAFF

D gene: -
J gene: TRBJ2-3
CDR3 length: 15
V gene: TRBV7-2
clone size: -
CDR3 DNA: TGTGCCAGCAGCTTAGAAGCGGCTAGCACAGATACGCAGTATTTT
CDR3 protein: CASSLEAASTDTQYF

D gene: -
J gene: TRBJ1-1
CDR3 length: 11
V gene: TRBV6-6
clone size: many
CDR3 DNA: TGTGCCAGCAGTTCTAGCACTGAAGCTTTCTTT
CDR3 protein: CASSSSTEAFF

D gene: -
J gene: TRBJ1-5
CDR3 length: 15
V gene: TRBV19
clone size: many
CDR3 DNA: TGTGCCAGTAGTATGATGGGATGGAGCAATCAGCCCCAGCATTTT
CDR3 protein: CASSMMGWSNQPQHF

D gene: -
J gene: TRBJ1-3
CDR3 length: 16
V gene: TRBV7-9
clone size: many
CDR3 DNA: TGTGCCAGCAGCGCCGCACTGGGGGCGCCTGGAAACACCATATATTTT
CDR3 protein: CASSAALGAPGNTIYF

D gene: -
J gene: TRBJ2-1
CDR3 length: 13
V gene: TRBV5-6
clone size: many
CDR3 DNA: TGTGCCAGCAGCCCGACGGACCTCAATGAGCAGTTCTTC
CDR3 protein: CASSPTDLNEQFF

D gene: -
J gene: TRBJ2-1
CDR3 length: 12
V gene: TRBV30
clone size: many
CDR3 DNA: TGTGCCTGGAGTGTAATAGGGTCTGAGCAGTTCTTC
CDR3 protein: CAWSVIGSEQFF

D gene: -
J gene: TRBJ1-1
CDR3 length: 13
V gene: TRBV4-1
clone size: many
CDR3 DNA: TGCGCCAGCAGCCCCCGGGCGGAGCCTGAAGCTTTCTTT
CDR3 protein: CASSPRAEPEAFF

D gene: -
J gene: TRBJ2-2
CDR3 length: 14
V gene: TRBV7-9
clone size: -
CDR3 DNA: TGTGCCAGCAGCCCGATGGCTCTAGCCGGGGAGCTGTTTTTT
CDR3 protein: CASSPMALAGELFF

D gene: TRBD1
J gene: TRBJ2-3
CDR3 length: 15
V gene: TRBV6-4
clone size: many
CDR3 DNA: TGTGCCAGCAGGAGGGACAGGGATGACACAGATACGCAGTATTTT
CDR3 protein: CASRRDRDDTDTQYF

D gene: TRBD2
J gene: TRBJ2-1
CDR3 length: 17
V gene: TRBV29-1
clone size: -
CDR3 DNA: TGCAGCGTTGGAGGGACTAGCGGGGGAAGCTCCTACAATGAGCAGTTCTTC
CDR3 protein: CSVGGTSGGSSYNEQFF

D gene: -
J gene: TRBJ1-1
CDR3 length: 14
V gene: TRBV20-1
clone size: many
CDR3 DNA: TGCAGTGCTAGAGATTTTGGGGTCAACACTGAAGCTTTCTTT
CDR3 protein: CSARDFGVNTEAFF

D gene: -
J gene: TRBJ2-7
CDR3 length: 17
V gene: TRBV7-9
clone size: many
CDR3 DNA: TGTGCCAGCAGCTTAGGGAAGACAGCCGATCGGGCCTACGAGCAGTACTTC
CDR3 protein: CASSLGKTADRAYEQYF

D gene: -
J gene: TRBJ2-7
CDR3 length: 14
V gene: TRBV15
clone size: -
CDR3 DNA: TGTGCCACCAGCAGAGATAAGGGGCCGGAACTGCAGTACTTC
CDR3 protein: CATSRDKGPELQYF

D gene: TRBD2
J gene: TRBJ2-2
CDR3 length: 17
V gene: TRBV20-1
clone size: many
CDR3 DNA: TGCAGTGCTAGAGATGAGGCGGGAGGGCCCTGGACCGGGGAGCTGTTTTTT
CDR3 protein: CSARDEAGGPWTGELFF

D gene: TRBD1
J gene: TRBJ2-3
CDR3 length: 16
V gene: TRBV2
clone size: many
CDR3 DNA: TGTGCCAGCCTACCCCCTGGGACAGGGATGTCGGATACGCAGTATTTT
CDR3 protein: CASLPPGTGMSDTQYF

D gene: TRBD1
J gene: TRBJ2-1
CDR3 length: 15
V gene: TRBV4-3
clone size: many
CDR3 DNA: TGCGCCAGCAGCCGTCCGGGACAGGGTGATAATGAGCAGTTCTTC
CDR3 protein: CASSRPGQGDNEQFF

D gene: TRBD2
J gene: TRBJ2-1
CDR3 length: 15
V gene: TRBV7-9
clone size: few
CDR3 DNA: TGTGCCAGCAGCTTAATTAGCGGGGGCAACAATGAGCAGTTCTTC
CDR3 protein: CASSLISGGNNEQFF

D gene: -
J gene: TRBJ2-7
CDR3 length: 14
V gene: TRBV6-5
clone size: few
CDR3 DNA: TGTGCCAGCAGTTACACATCAGACGGGTACGAGCAGTACTTC
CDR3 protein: CASSYTSDGYEQYF

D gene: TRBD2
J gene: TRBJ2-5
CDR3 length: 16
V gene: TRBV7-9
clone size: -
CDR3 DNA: TGTGCCAGCAGCTTAGTACTAGCGGGGAGTCAAGAGACCCAGTACTTC
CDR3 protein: CASSLVLAGSQETQYF

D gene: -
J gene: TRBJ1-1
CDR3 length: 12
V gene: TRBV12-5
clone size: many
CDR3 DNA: TGTGCTAGTGGCGACAGCCACACTGAAGCTTTCTTT
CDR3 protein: CASGDSHTEAFF

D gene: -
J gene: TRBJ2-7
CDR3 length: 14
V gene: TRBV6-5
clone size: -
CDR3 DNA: TGTGCCAGCAGTTACTCGATCGGCAGGGACGAGCAGTACTTC
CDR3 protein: CASSYSIGRDEQYF

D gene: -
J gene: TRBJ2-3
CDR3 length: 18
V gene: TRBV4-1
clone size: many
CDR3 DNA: TGCGCCAGCAGCCAAGTATCGGGGGGCCGCCGCATGACAGATACGCAGTATTTT
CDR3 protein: CASSQVSGGRRMTDTQYF

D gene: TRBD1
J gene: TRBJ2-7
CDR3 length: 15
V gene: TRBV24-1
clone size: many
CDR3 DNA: TGTGCCACCAGTGCCAGGGGGTTCCGCTCCTACGAGCAGTACTTC
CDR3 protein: CATSARGFRSYEQYF

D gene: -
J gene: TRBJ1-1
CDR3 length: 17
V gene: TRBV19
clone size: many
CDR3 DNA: TGTGCCAGTAGCCCCCGGGGGAAAAGACAGATCAACACTGAAGCTTTCTTT
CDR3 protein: CASSPRGKRQINTEAFF

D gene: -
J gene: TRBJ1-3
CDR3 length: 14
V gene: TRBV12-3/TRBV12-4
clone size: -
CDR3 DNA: TGTGCCAGCAGCCCCGACAGTTCTGGAAACACCATATATTTT
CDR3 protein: CASSPDSSGNTIYF

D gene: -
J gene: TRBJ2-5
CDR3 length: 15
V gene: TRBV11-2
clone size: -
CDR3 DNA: TGTGTCAGCAGCTTAGTTCCAGGGCTAGAAGAGACCCAGTACTTC
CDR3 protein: CVSSLVPGLEETQYF

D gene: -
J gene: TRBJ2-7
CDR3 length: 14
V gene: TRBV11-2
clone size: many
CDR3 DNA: TGTGCCAGCAGTACTGCACAGTCCGCCCCGGAGCAGTACTTC
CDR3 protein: CASSTAQSAPEQYF

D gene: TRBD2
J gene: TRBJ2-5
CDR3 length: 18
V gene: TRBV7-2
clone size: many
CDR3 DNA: TGTGCCAGCAGCCCCGGGACTAGTCCTATACTGTACCAAGAGACCCAGTACTTC
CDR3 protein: CASSPGTSPILYQETQYF

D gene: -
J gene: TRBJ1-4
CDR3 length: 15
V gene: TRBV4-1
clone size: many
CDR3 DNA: TGCGCCAGCAGCCAAGCCAAGGGCAGCAATGAAAAACTGTTTTTT
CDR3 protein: CASSQAKGSNEKLFF

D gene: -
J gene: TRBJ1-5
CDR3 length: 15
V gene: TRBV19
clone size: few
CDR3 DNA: TGTGCCAGTAGCGCCGGCCCGGGTGAGCCTCAGCCCCAGCATTTT
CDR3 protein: CASSAGPGEPQPQHF

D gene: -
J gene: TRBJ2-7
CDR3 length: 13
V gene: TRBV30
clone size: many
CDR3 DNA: TGTGCCTGGAGCTTGGGGGGCCCCTACGAGCAGTACTTC
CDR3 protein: CAWSLGGPYEQYF

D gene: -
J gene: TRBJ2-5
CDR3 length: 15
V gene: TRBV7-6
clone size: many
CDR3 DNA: TGTGCCAGCAGCTTAGATCCCGGGAGCGGCGAGACCCAGTACTTC
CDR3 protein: CASSLDPGSGETQYF